This TCR beta chain was recovered during a study of blood T cell repertoires in COVID-19. The repertoire was sequenced with immunoSEQ multiplex PCR; TCRdb's copy has only in-frame clones and lacks some. The table has over 100,000 clones, approximately 83% seen once. This clone appeared a few times. Trimming took 4 bases from V and 5 from J; bases not matched to a gene: 5. Germline V lookup: CDR1 SGDLS, CDR2 YYNGEE. This CDR3 spans 13 amino acids. Sequenced material: peripheral blood. The chain has TRBV9 and TRBJ1-1, with 7 nucleotides matching TRBD1. The receptor was isolated from a woman in her 70s with acute or convalescent COVID-19. In DNA form, the CDR3 reads TGTGCCAGCAGCCGTAACAGGGGTACTGAAGCTTTCTTT. It encodes CASSRNRGTEAFF.